This TCR beta chain was recorded in a study of regulatory T cells in long-lasting Graves disease. The time point here: newly diagnosed GD, antithyroid drugs for less than 3 months. The authors made the TCR library using RNA they extracted from PBMCs. Investigators report Graves' disease was diagnosed under American Thyroid Association guidelines. CDR3 length: 13 amino acids. V was pared by 0 bases and J by 4 bases, with 10 bases between. Germline V gives CDR1 SQVTM, CDR2 ANQGSEA. In this sample, this clonotype turned up a few times. With iRepertoire HTBI primers and Arm-PCR of CDR3 regions, TCR beta libraries were built. MiXCR was run by TCRdb on the multiplex PCR reads, yielding one entry per CDR3 protein. Found here are approximately 350,000 distinct CDR3 sequences, approximately 10% of them singletons; the top ten hold 18%. The data also belong to a second study, concerning T cells in Graves' hyperthyroidism and ophthalmopathy. From that study: The HTBI primer set drove a first-round RT-PCR of the TCR CDR3.

This receptor was identified in a woman aged 18 to 35 with Graves disease. Sequencing used peripheral blood mononuclear cells (PBMCs), obtained at new diagnosis, from a patient treated with antithyroid drugs. This chain links TRBV29-1 with TRBJ2-7, with unresolved D. CDR3 protein: CSVEEERPYEQYF. The DNA for the CDR3 is TGCAGCGTTGAAGAAGAGAGGCCGTACGAGCAGTACTTC.